This T cell receptor beta chain was observed in a study of memory CD8 T cells in hepatitis C reinfection. Study-level information: Peak reinfection sampling occurred 3 to 8 weeks after detected reinfection.

Some clones are missing from TCRdb's copy, which holds only in-frame ones; the method was immunoSEQ multiplex PCR. The sample has fewer than 50,000 clones; around 87% are singletons. Time point of the sample: peak reinfection, 3 to 8 weeks after reinfection detection. The sorted cells went straight to TCR sequencing with no prior in vitro expansion. CDR3 size: 14 residues. The germline V gene has CDR1 MGHRA and CDR2 YSYEKL. The V and J ends lost 0 bases and 8 bases, in that order; junction bases with no gene match: 5. The V and J genes are TRBV4-1 and TRBJ1-2; TRBD1 aligns across 8 bases. The TCR originated in a man younger than 30 with hepatitis C virus infection. The sequencing sample was made of naive CD8+ T cells sorted from blood. CDR3 residues: CASSQETGALGYTF. CDR3 nucleotide sequence: TGCGCCAGCAGCCAAGAGACAGGGGCGTTAGGCTACACCTTC.